This T cell receptor (beta chain) was documented in a study of control samples from healthy donors and cancer patients. Germline assignment: CDR1 MNHEY and CDR2 SVGAGI. Trimming cost V 4 bases and J 4 bases, with 13 bases left between them. The CDR3 covers 14 residues. Sequenced by immunoSEQ multiplex PCR; TCRdb stores in-frame clones only, minus some. The sample lists around 90,000 clones; 70% to 90% were seen once. Sequencing input: blood. V is TRBV6-5 and J is TRBJ1-1; D may be TRBD1 (6 bases). The origin of this receptor is a woman between 40 and 55 years old in good health. For the CDR3, the DNA is TGTGCCAGCAGTTCCAGGGGAGGGGGCACTGAAGCTTTCTTT. It yields the protein CASSSRGGGTEAFF.